This entry describes one T cell receptor beta chain. Other DNA sequences from this sample encode an identical CDR3 as well. This CDR3 has 14 residues. V lost 3 bases and J lost 2, with 11 bases in between. Germline V gene data show CDR1 as SGHNT and CDR2 as YYREEE (reference sequence). This sample was taken from a study of blood T cell repertoires in COVID-19. Overall study context: T cells, B-cell-depleted T cells, or PBMCs provided the cDNA or gDNA that served as material.

The method was immunoSEQ multiplex PCR; TCRdb's version includes in-frame clones alone and lacks a portion of them. The sample consists of some 310,000 clones, around 87% of them appearing once. The sequenced sample was peripheral blood. The chain has TRBV5-4 and TRBJ1-2; D remains ambiguous. This receptor was obtained from a man aged 50 to 60 with active or convalescent COVID-19. The CDR3 here is CASSSPRGNYGYTF. The DNA of the CDR3 is TGTGCCAGCAGCTCCCCCCGCGGGAACTATGGCTACACCTTC. The whole variable domain, filled in from reference TRBV5-4 and TRBJ1-2, reads ETGVTQSPTHLIKTRGQQVTLRCSSQSGHNTVSWYQQALGQGPQFIFQYYREEENGRGNFPPRFSGLQFPNYSSELNVNALELDDSALYLCASSSPRGNYGYTFGSGTRLTVV.